This record concerns one TCR beta chain sequence. With 5 bases clipped from V and 6 bases from J, the junction kept 11 bases outside the gene matches. Germline assignment: CDR1 SGHTA and CDR2 FQGNSA. The CDR3 sequence is 16 residues long. This specimen comes from a study of blood T cell repertoires in COVID-19. On the study more broadly: T cells, B-cell-depleted T cells, or PBMCs supplied cDNA or gDNA.

Sequenced by immunoSEQ multiplex PCR; TCRdb stores in-frame clones only, minus some. Seen here are tens of thousands of clones, roughly 89% observed once, and the top ten hold about 27%. The sample taken for sequencing was peripheral blood. The V and J genes are TRBV7-2 and TRBJ1-2; TRBD1 matches 11 bases. The sequence was collected from a human donor in a cohort sampled during active COVID-19. The chain's CDR3 is CASSVGPGTGGNGYTF. CDR3 bases: TGTGCCAGCAGCGTCGGGCCCGGGACAGGGGGGAATGGCTACACCTTC.